This T cell receptor (beta chain) emerged from a study of regulatory T cells in long-lasting Graves disease. The germline gives CDR1 SGDLS, CDR2 YYNGEE. CDR3 length: 13 amino acids. Trimming removed 0 bases at V and 5 bases at J, with 8 bases between. Specified time point: persistent/refractory GD, antithyroid drugs over 5 years with positive TRAb. PBMC RNA was the source of the TCR library. Through Arm-PCR of CDR3 regions and iRepertoire HTBI primers, TCR beta libraries were built. TCRdb reprocessed the multiplex PCR reads via MiXCR and lists one record per CDR3 protein. The repertoire holds 350,000 to 500,000 distinct CDR3 sequences, with around 20% as singletons.

The clonotype was recovered from a female donor with Graves disease. V is TRBV9 and J is TRBJ1-2; D may be TRBD1 (6 bases). The starting material was peripheral blood mononuclear cells (PBMCs), obtained when the disease was refractory, from a patient treated with antithyroid drugs. The CDR3 loop is CASSVAGAYGYTF. The CDR3 nucleotides read TGTGCCAGCAGCGTAGCGGGGGCTTATGGCTACACCTTC.